Listed here are 11 T cell receptor beta chains from one sample, sequenced in a study of cytomegalovirus exposure and HLA in healthy donors (dated by TCRdb to about 2017). Libraries were prepared through the immunoSEQ multiplex PCR assay. The clones in this table, taken by TCRdb from immuneACCESS, are in-frame only. Not every clone is retained; where verified, under half of the shortfall comes from an unresolved V gene, and the cause of the rest is unknown. The sample table shows roughly 84,000 clones, and approximately 91% are seen once. The ten largest clones take up about 1.9% of the sample. Sequenced: PBMCs. The receptors come from a man aged 30 to 45 in good health and CMV-seronegative.

CDR3 in amino acids: CASSQDRGTSLTDTQYF. CDR3 coding DNA: TGCGCCAGCAGCCAAGACCGCGGGACTAGCCTCACAGATACGCAGTATTTT. The chain employs TRBV4-1 and TRBJ2-3, with 9 nucleotides matching TRBD2. Trimming took 0 bases from V and 2 from J; bases not matched to a gene: 6. The CDR3 runs 17 residues. Germline assignment: CDR1 MGHRA and CDR2 YSYEKL.

The genes are TRBV5-1 and TRBJ2-3, with 7 bases aligning to TRBD2. Losses at the gene ends were 3 bases for V and 1 base for J; bases not matched to a gene: 20. The germline V gene encodes CDR1 SGHRS and CDR2 YFSETQ. This CDR3 has 20 residues. The CDR3 region has the DNA TGCGCCAGCAGCTCCCTTGGGGGGGAGTCCCAACCCGACGGCACAGATACGCAGTATTTT. It is translated as CASSSLGGESQPDGTDTQYF. Full variable domain (missing parts from reference TRBV5-1 and TRBJ2-3): KAGVTQTPRYLIKTRGQQVTLSCSPISGHRSVSWYQQTPGQGLQFLFEYFSETQRNKGNFPGRFSGRQFSNSRSEMNVSTLELGDSALYLCASSSLGGESQPDGTDTQYFGPGTRLTVL.

As DNA, the CDR3 is TGTGCCAGCAGGACAGACATTGACTATGGCTACACCTTC. It encodes CASRTDIDYGYTF. The chain uses TRBV7-8 and TRBJ1-2; perhaps TRBD1 as D (5 bases). CDR3 length: 13 amino acids. V shed 6 bases and J shed 3 bases, with 11 bases lying between them. CDR1 is SGHVS and CDR2 is FQNEAQ in the germline V gene.

CDR3 in amino acids: CASSLGQGAGDYEQYF. The DNA for the CDR3 is TGTGCCAGCAGCTTAGGACAGGGGGCAGGGGACTACGAGCAGTACTTC. The J gene is TRBJ2-7, the V gene TRBV7-6, with TRBD1 matching 10 bases. V was pared by 1 base and J by 3 bases, with 6 bases of the junction left unmatched. This CDR3 has 16 residues. Looked up from germline, CDR1 is SGHVS and CDR2 is FNYEAQ.

The rearrangement joins TRBV5-1 to TRBJ2-1; 9 bases are a match to TRBD2. Germline CDR1 is SGHRS and CDR2 is YFSETQ. This CDR3 is 16 amino acids long. V was clipped by 4 bases and J by 2 bases; unmatched bases: 7. CDR3 region: CASSKRTSEAYNEQFF. CDR3 bases: TGCGCCAGCAGCAAGAGGACTAGCGAGGCCTACAATGAGCAGTTCTTC.

V and J are TRBV6-4 and TRBJ2-1; D gene unclear. Germline CDR1 is MRHNA and CDR2 is SNTAGT. V lost 2 bases, J lost 7 bases, and 9 bases lay in between. The CDR3 contains 13 residues. The CDR3 here is CASSDPDGNEQFF. The CDR3 DNA follows: TGTGCCAGCAGTGACCCCGACGGGAATGAGCAGTTCTTC.

This chain joins TRBV28 and TRBJ2-1, with 10 bases that match TRBD2. Per germline, CDR1 MDHEN and CDR2 SYDVKM. V shed 6 bases, J shed 10 bases, and the junction held 18 bases outside the gene matches. This CDR3 region has 17 residues. CDR3 in DNA: TGTGCCAGCAGCCCTCCGGGACTAGCGTCCGAACAGGGGGAGCAGTTCTTC. Translated, it gives CASSPPGLASEQGEQFF. Drawing the rest from reference TRBV28 and TRBJ2-1, the complete variable domain is DVKVTQSSRYLVKRTGEKVFLECVQDMDHENMFWYRQDPGLGLRLIYFSYDVKMKEKGDIPEGYSVSREKKERFSLILESASTNQTSMYLCASSPPGLASEQGEQFFGPGTRLTVL.

This sequence joins TRBV4-1 and TRBJ2-1, with 10 bases fitting TRBD2. The V segment lost 1 base and the J segment 9 bases; nucleotides outside the gene matches: 6. CDR1 is MGHRA and CDR2 is YSYEKL in the germline V gene. CDR3 length: 15 residues. The CDR3 spells CASSQGLAGVLEQFF. For the CDR3, the DNA is TGCGCCAGCAGCCAAGGCCTAGCGGGAGTTCTTGAGCAGTTCTTC.

The chain employs TRBV7-3 and TRBJ2-3; TRBD2 matches 7 bases. Trimming took 2 bases from V and 4 from J; bases not matched to a gene: 6. The CDR3 covers 15 residues. Looked up from germline, CDR1 is SGHTA and CDR2 is FQGTGA. The CDR3 reads CASSLVGSGADTQYF. CDR3 nucleotide sequence: TGTGCCAGCAGCTTAGTGGGCAGCGGGGCAGATACGCAGTATTTT.

The J gene is TRBJ2-3, the V gene TRBV7-9, with 7 bases aligning to TRBD1. Germline V CDR1 and CDR2: SEHNR, FQNEAQ (reference sequence). There are 15 residues in the CDR3. J lost 5 bases, V lost 5 bases, and 10 bases had no gene match. CDR3 in amino acids: CASSPDGTVLDTQYF. The CDR3 DNA is TGTGCCAGCAGCCCGGACGGGACAGTACTAGATACGCAGTATTTT.

The chain employs TRBV2 and TRBJ1-2, with D possibly TRBD1 on 6 matching bases. This CDR3 has 11 residues. Germline V gives CDR1 SNHLY, CDR2 FYNNEI. Trimming pared 8 bases from V and 5 bases from J, leaving 9 bases between. For the CDR3, the DNA is TGTGCCAGCCAGGGGCGTTATGGCTACACCTTC. Translation: CASQGRYGYTF.